The rows below give T cell receptor beta chains drawn from one sample of a study of response to subunit inactivated influenza vaccine. Each CDR3 protein is one row after TCRdb ran MiXCR on the RT-PCR reads. This sample has roughly 550,000 distinct CDR3 sequences; roughly a quarter occur once, and the top ten carry about 2.8%. The sample also formed part of further work on T cells expressing NK-cell markers.

Sequenced material: CD4+ T cells sorted from PBMCs, taken 12 days after vaccination. These receptors all come from a man in his fifties or sixties who received an inactivated influenza vaccine. The CDR3 runs from the conserved cysteine through the conserved F or W. Fields, in order: V gene, J gene, clone size, D gene, CDR3 DNA, CDR3 protein. A D gene is named only where the DNA matches it firmly. The size field is filled for only some rows; it gives once, few, many or a size class.

V gene: TRBV9
J gene: TRBJ1-6
clone size: few
D gene: -
CDR3 DNA: TGTGCCAGCAGCGGCACAGGGTACGATTCACCCCTCCACTTT
CDR3 protein: CASSGTGYDSPLHF

V gene: TRBV7-2
J gene: TRBJ1-5
clone size: -
D gene: -
CDR3 DNA: TGTGCCAGCAGCTTAGTGGGCAGGGGAAGTCAGCCCCAGCATTTT
CDR3 protein: CASSLVGRGSQPQHF

V gene: TRBV6-1
J gene: TRBJ2-5
clone size: few
D gene: TRBD2
CDR3 DNA: TGTGCCAGCACGTCAAGCGGGAGGGGAGAGACCCAGTACTTC
CDR3 protein: CASTSSGRGETQYF

V gene: TRBV24-1
J gene: TRBJ2-2
clone size: -
D gene: -
CDR3 DNA: TGTGCCACCAGTGAAAGGGCTTGGGAGCGTGGCGGGGAGCTGTTTTTT
CDR3 protein: CATSERAWERGGELFF

V gene: TRBV7-9
J gene: TRBJ1-5
clone size: -
D gene: -
CDR3 DNA: TGTGCCAGCAGCCGGACGGGGGAGCAGCCCCAGCATTTT
CDR3 protein: CASSRTGEQPQHF

V gene: TRBV29-1
J gene: TRBJ2-1
clone size: few
D gene: TRBD2
CDR3 DNA: TGCAGCGCCTACGGGACTATCACCTACAATGAGCAGTTCTTC
CDR3 protein: CSAYGTITYNEQFF

V gene: TRBV18
J gene: TRBJ2-7
clone size: many
D gene: TRBD2
CDR3 DNA: TGTGCCAGCTCGGGAGGGGAGTTGAGCTCCTACGAGCAGTACTTC
CDR3 protein: CASSGGELSSYEQYF

V gene: TRBV29-1
J gene: TRBJ2-1
clone size: few
D gene: -
CDR3 DNA: TGCAGCTTATCTGGGAATGAACAGCAGTTCTTC
CDR3 protein: CSLSGNEQQFF

V gene: TRBV4-2
J gene: TRBJ2-5
clone size: many
D gene: -
CDR3 DNA: TGTGCCAGCAGCCAAGTTGGAGTGGGGGGCCAAGAGACCCAGTACTTC
CDR3 protein: CASSQVGVGGQETQYF

V gene: TRBV2
J gene: TRBJ2-1
clone size: -
D gene: TRBD1
CDR3 DNA: TGTGCCAGCAGAAGGACAGGGGCGCACAATGAGCAGTTCTTC
CDR3 protein: CASRRTGAHNEQFF

V gene: TRBV28
J gene: TRBJ2-2
clone size: few
D gene: -
CDR3 DNA: TGTGCCAGCCGATCGGACACTTTGGAGCTGTTTTTT
CDR3 protein: CASRSDTLELFF

V gene: TRBV5-1
J gene: TRBJ2-5
clone size: -
D gene: TRBD2
CDR3 DNA: TGCGCCAGCAAAGCGGGAGTGGGGCAAGAGACCCAGTACTTC
CDR3 protein: CASKAGVGQETQYF

V gene: TRBV12-3/TRBV12-4
J gene: TRBJ1-5
clone size: -
D gene: -
CDR3 DNA: TGTGCCAGCAGTTTGGACCGACGCAATCAGCCCCAGCATTTT
CDR3 protein: CASSLDRRNQPQHF

V gene: TRBV29-1
J gene: TRBJ2-1
clone size: few
D gene: -
CDR3 DNA: TGCAGCGTTGACAGGGACGCCTGGGGTGAGCAGTTCTTC
CDR3 protein: CSVDRDAWGEQFF

V gene: TRBV11-2
J gene: TRBJ2-2
clone size: -
D gene: -
CDR3 DNA: TGTGCCAGCAGCTTAGATCAGGGTTTCACCGGGGAGCTGTTTTTT
CDR3 protein: CASSLDQGFTGELFF

V gene: TRBV10-2
J gene: TRBJ2-7
clone size: few
D gene: TRBD1
CDR3 DNA: TGCGCCAGCAGAGAGCCCGGGACAGGGGCCTACGAGCAGTACTTC
CDR3 protein: CASREPGTGAYEQYF

V gene: TRBV5-1
J gene: TRBJ1-1
clone size: many
D gene: -
CDR3 DNA: TGCGCCAGCAGCTCGGGGGGGTTGCGCGCTGAAGCTTTCTTT
CDR3 protein: CASSSGGLRAEAFF

V gene: TRBV5-1
J gene: TRBJ1-4
clone size: few
D gene: -
CDR3 DNA: TGCGCCAGCAGCTTGGTTCCGGGCAGGACTAATGAAAAACTGTTTTTT
CDR3 protein: CASSLVPGRTNEKLFF

V gene: TRBV12-3/TRBV12-4
J gene: TRBJ1-2
clone size: few
D gene: -
CDR3 DNA: TGTGCCAGCAGTTTTGGCAGGCGCGGCTATGGCTACACCTTC
CDR3 protein: CASSFGRRGYGYTF

V gene: TRBV6-5
J gene: TRBJ2-7
clone size: many
D gene: -
CDR3 DNA: TGCGCCAGCAGCTACGGGGACTCCTACGAGCAGTACTTC
CDR3 protein: CASSYGDSYEQYF

V gene: TRBV19
J gene: TRBJ2-3
clone size: -
D gene: TRBD1
CDR3 DNA: TGTGCCAGCCGGGACAGGGGGAAAGCAGATACGCAGTATTTT
CDR3 protein: CASRDRGKADTQYF

V gene: TRBV5-1
J gene: TRBJ1-3
clone size: few
D gene: -
CDR3 DNA: TGCGCCAGCAGCCCAAACGGCCCCAGTCCCTCTGGAAACACCATATATTTT
CDR3 protein: CASSPNGPSPSGNTIYF

V gene: TRBV12-3/TRBV12-4
J gene: TRBJ2-7
clone size: -
D gene: -
CDR3 DNA: TGTGCCAGCAGTCCAGGATACAAATCCTACGAGCAGTACTTC
CDR3 protein: CASSPGYKSYEQYF

V gene: TRBV11-3
J gene: TRBJ2-1
clone size: few
D gene: TRBD2
CDR3 DNA: TGTGCCAGCAGCTTAGACACGGGGGGGCTCTACTCCTACAATGAGCAGTTCTTC
CDR3 protein: CASSLDTGGLYSYNEQFF

V gene: TRBV9
J gene: TRBJ2-1
clone size: -
D gene: -
CDR3 DNA: TGTGCCAGCAGCGTAATGGAGCACAACACCAATGAGCAGTTCTTC
CDR3 protein: CASSVMEHNTNEQFF

V gene: TRBV28
J gene: TRBJ1-3
clone size: -
D gene: -
CDR3 DNA: TGTGCCAGCCGGGGAGGGACCTCTGGAAACACCATATATTTT
CDR3 protein: CASRGGTSGNTIYF

V gene: TRBV28
J gene: TRBJ1-6
clone size: -
D gene: TRBD1
CDR3 DNA: TGTGCCAGCAGCCGCGACAGGGGTTGGTCACCCCTCCACTTT
CDR3 protein: CASSRDRGWSPLHF

V gene: TRBV6-2/TRBV6-3
J gene: TRBJ2-5
clone size: few
D gene: -
CDR3 DNA: TGTGCCAGCAGTTACTCGATAATCGACTTCACAGATCCTGAAGAGACCCAGTACTTC
CDR3 protein: CASSYSIIDFTDPEETQYF

V gene: TRBV20-1
J gene: TRBJ2-7
clone size: -
D gene: TRBD1
CDR3 DNA: TGCAGTGCCAGGGGCCGGGACAGGGGCCACGAGCAGTACTTC
CDR3 protein: CSARGRDRGHEQYF

V gene: TRBV20-1
J gene: TRBJ2-7
clone size: few
D gene: -
CDR3 DNA: TGCAGTGCTGCCCCTGGCGCCAATACCGCCTACGAGCAGTACTTC
CDR3 protein: CSAAPGANTAYEQYF

V gene: TRBV20-1
J gene: TRBJ2-1
clone size: few
D gene: TRBD2
CDR3 DNA: TGCAGTGCTGGGAGGGGCGGGAGCTACAATGAGCAGTTCTTC
CDR3 protein: CSAGRGGSYNEQFF

V gene: TRBV28
J gene: TRBJ2-1
clone size: few
D gene: TRBD2
CDR3 DNA: TGTGCCAGCAGATCTGGGACTAGCGGGAGAAAGCAGTTCTTC
CDR3 protein: CASRSGTSGRKQFF

V gene: TRBV6-2/TRBV6-3
J gene: TRBJ1-5
clone size: -
D gene: -
CDR3 DNA: TGTGCCAGCAGTTACTCGGTCAGGGGCATCCAGCCCCAGCATTTT
CDR3 protein: CASSYSVRGIQPQHF

V gene: TRBV25-1
J gene: TRBJ2-7
clone size: -
D gene: -
CDR3 DNA: TGTGCCAGCAGTGAAGCTATCGCTAACTACGAGCAGTACTTC
CDR3 protein: CASSEAIANYEQYF

V gene: TRBV29-1
J gene: TRBJ1-2
clone size: -
D gene: -
CDR3 DNA: TGCAGCGTTATGGGGCAGCCGTATGGCTACACCTTC
CDR3 protein: CSVMGQPYGYTF

V gene: TRBV7-9
J gene: TRBJ1-1
clone size: few
D gene: -
CDR3 DNA: TGTGCCAGCAGCCGACAGGAGGGGACTGAAGCTTTCTTT
CDR3 protein: CASSRQEGTEAFF